This passage covers 24 T cell receptor beta chains from one sample sequenced in a study of response to subunit inactivated influenza vaccine. TCRdb independently ran MiXCR on the RT-PCR reads; one entry per CDR3 protein. The table lists about 540,000 distinct CDR3 sequences, under 30% of them singletons. These data also featured in a second study, about T cells expressing NK-cell markers. Turning to that study: UMIs accompanied the 5'RACE template switching by which TCR beta cDNA was made.

The sequencing here drew on CD4+ T cells sorted from PBMCs, taken less than 13 days after vaccination. The receptors were sampled from a man aged 45-65 years who received an inactivated influenza vaccine.

The sample holds a few counts of this clonotype. The chain carries TRBV5-4 and TRBJ2-1; TRBD2 aligns across 12 bases. Losses at the gene ends were 3 bases for V and 3 bases for J; bases not matched to a gene: 10. Germline CDR1 is SGHNT and CDR2 is YYREEE (reference sequence). The CDR3 is made up of 18 amino acids. The CDR3 sequence is CASSSARTSGELYNEQFF. DNA for the CDR3: TGTGCCAGCAGCTCCGCAAGGACTAGCGGGGAGCTCTACAATGAGCAGTTCTTC.

This clonotype was seen more than once but under ten times. The chain carries TRBV7-9 and TRBJ2-3; D may match TRBD1 or TRBD2 (5 bases each). Looked up from germline, CDR1 is SEHNR and CDR2 is FQNEAQ (reference sequence). V shed 5 bases and J shed 2 bases, with 11 bases lying between them. The CDR3 loop spans 14 amino acids. The CDR3, as DNA: TGTGCCAGCAGCGGGGGACGGTCCACAGATACGCAGTATTTT. This codes for CASSGGRSTDTQYF.

The V gene is TRBV18, the J gene TRBJ2-7, with 7 bases matching TRBD1. The CDR3 is made up of 12 amino acids. The V gene end was trimmed by 4 bases and the J gene end by 13 bases; junction bases not matched to a gene: 10. CDR1 and CDR2 from the germline V gene are KGHSH and LQKENI. The CDR3 spells CASSRPTGIVYF. The DNA for the CDR3 is TGTGCCAGCTCACGGCCGACAGGGATCGTCTACTTC. The full variable domain, rest sourced from reference TRBV18 and TRBJ2-7, is NAGVMQNPRHLVRRRGQEARLRCSPMKGHSHVYWYRQLPEEGLKFMVYLQKENIIDESGMPKERFSAEFPKEGPSILRIQQVVRGDSAAYFCASSRPTGIVYFGPGTRLTVT.

The chain uses TRBV4-1 and TRBJ2-7, with D unclear. The germline V gene has CDR1 MGHRA and CDR2 YSYEKL. Trimming left V 1 base short and J 3 bases short, with 10 bases between. CDR3 length equals 14 residues. CDR3 sequence (DNA): TGCGCCAGCAGCCAAGGGGCTTCTTTCTACGAGCAGTACTTC. The encoded protein is CASSQGASFYEQYF.

This clonotype was seen a few times. This chain joins TRBV25-1 and TRBJ2-7; weak D call: TRBD1 (5 bases). Germline V lookup: CDR1 MGHDK, CDR2 SYGVNS. The length of the CDR3 is 13 residues. Trimming took 4 bases from V and 6 from J, leaving 13 bases between them. The CDR3 sequence is CASSGGPGREQYF. The CDR3 DNA follows: TGTGCCAGCAGTGGGGGCCCAGGGCGCGAGCAGTACTTC.

V is TRBV6-2 or TRBV6-3 and J is TRBJ2-1; 10 positions agree with TRBD2. The CDR3 contains 17 residues. Germline lookup yields CDR1 MNHEY and CDR2 SVGEGT. The J segment lost 3 bases and the V segment lost 2 bases, leaving 7 bases of the junction unmatched. CDR3: CASSYPKRGGNYNEQFF. The DNA for the CDR3 is TGTGCCAGCAGTTACCCCAAGCGGGGGGGGAACTACAATGAGCAGTTCTTC.

The CDR3 is CASEKDAGFNQPQHF. DNA for the CDR3: TGTGCCAGCGAAAAAGATGCAGGGTTCAATCAGCCCCAGCATTTT. J is TRBJ1-5 and V is TRBV6-1; possibly TRBD1 for D (5 bases). The CDR3 length is 15 residues. V lost 8 bases and J 3 bases, leaving 17 bases between the germline ends. Per germline, CDR1 MNHNS and CDR2 SASEGT.

This chain joins TRBV6-2 or TRBV6-3 and TRBJ1-5, with TRBD1 as a possible D gene (5 bases). V lost 6 bases, J lost 2 bases, and 20 bases lay in between. The germline V gene encodes CDR1 MNHEY and CDR2 SVGEGT. CDR3 length: 17 residues. The CDR3 nucleotides are TGTGCCAGCAGACGGGCTTGGGGCTCTTTTGGCAATCAGCCCCAGCATTTT. Its translation: CASRRAWGSFGNQPQHF.

V usage is TRBV7-8 and J usage is TRBJ2-5; TRBD2 might be the D (7 bases). The CDR3 runs to 17 residues. Germline loops: CDR1 SGHVS, CDR2 FQNEAQ. V lost 3 bases, J lost 4 bases, and 21 bases lay in between. The CDR3 protein is CASSLRAGAVVLETQYF. The CDR3 DNA reads as TGTGCCAGCAGCTTGCGGGCGGGGGCCGTCGTGTTAGAGACCCAGTACTTC.

The chain links TRBV29-1 to TRBJ2-7; TRBD1 matches 10 bases. The CDR3 covers 14 residues. Germline CDR1 and CDR2: SQVTM and ANQGSEA. The V gene end was trimmed by 6 bases and the J gene end by 4 bases; junction bases not matched to a gene: 9. The CDR3 coding sequence is TGCAGCGTCGACAAGGACAGGGGGGGATACGAGCAGTACTTC. This translates into CSVDKDRGGYEQYF.

This clonotype was picked up many times. J is TRBJ2-3 and V is TRBV4-1; D is possibly TRBD1 (6 bases). Trimming stripped 4 bases from V and 3 bases from J, with 11 bases between. Germline values: CDR1 MGHRA, CDR2 YSYEKL. CDR3 length: 14 amino acids. The CDR3 DNA reads as TGCGCCAGCAGCCGCGTCAGGGGAACAGATACGCAGTATTTT. Its protein is CASSRVRGTDTQYF.

The chain joins TRBV20-1 to TRBJ1-2; D uncertain. This CDR3 comprises 15 residues. Between the trimmed V and J ends, which lost 3 bases and 1 base, there was a span of 15 bases. Germline V gene sequence: CDR1 DFQATT, CDR2 SNEGSKA (reference sequence). CDR3 in amino acids: CSARSSSDINYGYTF. In nucleotides, the CDR3 is TGCAGTGCTAGGTCCTCAAGCGATATTAACTATGGCTACACCTTC.

The rearrangement joins TRBV19 to TRBJ1-5; D not resolved. Germline CDR1 is LNHDA and CDR2 is SQIVND (reference sequence). This CDR3 comprises 13 residues. With 4 bases removed from V and 2 bases from J, the gap between germline ends came to 6 bases. Here the CDR3 DNA reads TGTGCCAGTAGTAAGTTCGGCAATCAGCCCCAGCATTTT. Translating it yields CASSKFGNQPQHF.

Turning to this clonotype: This clone may be a read error of a much larger clone one base away. This chain links TRBV10-3 with TRBJ2-1; 8 bases agree with TRBD2. In germline, CDR1 is ENHRY, CDR2 SYGVKD. V dropped 10 bases and J dropped 6; count of bases not matched to a gene: 14. This CDR3 has 15 residues. The CDR3 nucleotides are TGTGCCACCGACGGCCGGGAGGGGTTCCTCAATGAGCAGTTCTTC. Translated, it gives CATDGREGFLNEQFF.

This clonotype was counted only a few times. This chain connects TRBV20-1 to TRBJ2-5; D perhaps matches TRBD2 (6 bases). This CDR3 region has 14 residues. V was pared by 6 bases and J by 0 bases, with 14 bases between. Germline V gene lookup returns CDR1 DFQATT and CDR2 SNEGSKA (reference sequence). The DNA of the CDR3 is TGCAGTGCCCATCTACTAGCCAACCAAGAGACCCAGTACTTC. Protein: CSAHLLANQETQYF.

The gene calls are TRBV5-1 and TRBJ2-7; D may be TRBD2 (5 bases). CDR1 SGHRS and CDR2 YFSETQ come from the germline V gene. With 1 base removed from V and 5 bases from J, the gap between germline ends came to 13 bases. The CDR3 spans 14 residues. CDR3 residues: CASSLTGDRNEQYF. The DNA for the CDR3 is TGCGCCAGCAGCTTGACCGGGGATCGGAACGAGCAGTACTTC.

This chain uses TRBV6-2 or TRBV6-3 with TRBJ2-7, with a weak D call TRBD1 (5 bases). V was cut by 8 bases and J by 1 base, with 18 bases left in between. This CDR3 is built from 15 residues. CDR1 and CDR2 from the germline V gene are MNHEY and SVGEGT. The CDR3 spells CASSRATARSYEQYF. CDR3 in DNA: TGTGCCAGCTCTAGGGCGACAGCTCGATCCTACGAGCAGTACTTC.

To note about this clonotype: One junction end disagrees with the germline gene, perhaps due to a read error. The rearrangement links TRBV20-1 to TRBJ2-4, with D perhaps TRBD2 (5 bases). The CDR3 is 12 residues long. Germline CDR1 reads DFQATT; CDR2 reads SNEGSKA (reference sequence). This chain's CDR3 is CSTRVAKNIQYF. The CDR3 nucleotides are TGCAGTACTAGGGTAGCCAAAAACATTCAGTACTTC.

The chain links TRBV20-1 to TRBJ2-7, with unresolved D. Germline CDR1 DFQATT, CDR2 SNEGSKA (reference sequence). CDR3 length: 13 residues. The V end lost 6 bases, the J end lost 0 bases, and 12 bases lay between the germline ends. CDR3 loop: CSAPGPLSYEQYF. CDR3 DNA sequence: TGCAGTGCCCCTGGACCCCTCTCCTACGAGCAGTACTTC.

The chain recombines TRBV5-5 with TRBJ2-1; no clear D. V lost 6 bases to trimming and J lost 8 bases, with 21 bases between them. Per germline, CDR1 SGHKS and CDR2 YYEKEE (reference sequence). This CDR3 spans 15 amino acids. CDR3 sequence: CASTPPARPKDEQFF. The CDR3 coding sequence is TGTGCCAGCACCCCTCCGGCCCGCCCCAAGGATGAGCAGTTCTTC.

The chain couples TRBV18 to TRBJ2-5; D is unresolved. CDR1 KGHSH and CDR2 LQKENI come from the germline V gene. The CDR3 totals 14 residues. Trimming pared 0 bases from V and 5 bases from J, leaving 10 bases between. CDR3 sequence (DNA): TGTGCCAGCTCACCACCTATGGGCGTGGAGACCCAGTACTTC. Residues: CASSPPMGVETQYF.

The chain has TRBV5-1 and TRBJ2-7, with D hard to call. Germline lookup yields CDR1 SGHRS and CDR2 YFSETQ. V lost 3 bases to trimming and J lost 3 bases, with 10 bases between them. This CDR3 region has 13 residues. Here the CDR3 reads CASSSLPVYEQYF. CDR3 nucleotide sequence: TGCGCCAGCAGCTCTCTCCCGGTCTACGAGCAGTACTTC.

This clonotype was counted between two and nine times. The V and J genes are TRBV5-1 and TRBJ2-3, with 9 positions matching TRBD1. J was trimmed by 3 bases and V by 6 bases; bases with no gene match: 8. Germline CDR1 is SGHRS and CDR2 is YFSETQ. This CDR3 region has 15 residues. The DNA of the CDR3 is TGCGCCAGCAACCGGGACAGGGTTGGGACAGATACGCAGTATTTT. This codes for CASNRDRVGTDTQYF.

The chain employs TRBV7-2 and TRBJ2-1; 7 nucleotides match TRBD2. The ends lost 8 bases at V and 1 base at J; junction bases unmatched: 14. From germline, CDR1 is SGHTA and CDR2 FQGNSA. The CDR3 is made up of 17 amino acids. CDR3 protein: CASRILGEGNSYNEQFF. In DNA form, the CDR3 reads TGTGCCAGCCGAATCTTGGGGGAGGGAAATTCCTACAATGAGCAGTTCTTC.